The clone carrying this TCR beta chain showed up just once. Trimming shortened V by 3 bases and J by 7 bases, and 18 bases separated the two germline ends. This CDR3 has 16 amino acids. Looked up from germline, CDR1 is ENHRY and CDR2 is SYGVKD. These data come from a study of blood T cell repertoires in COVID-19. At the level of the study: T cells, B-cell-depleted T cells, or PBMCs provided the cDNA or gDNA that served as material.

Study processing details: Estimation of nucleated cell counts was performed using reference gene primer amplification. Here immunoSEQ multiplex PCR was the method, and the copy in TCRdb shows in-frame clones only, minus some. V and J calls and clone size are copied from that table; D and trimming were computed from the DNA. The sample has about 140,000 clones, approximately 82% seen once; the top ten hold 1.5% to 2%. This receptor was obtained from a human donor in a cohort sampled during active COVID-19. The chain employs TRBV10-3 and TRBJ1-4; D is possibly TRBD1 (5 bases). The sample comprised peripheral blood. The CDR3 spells CAISEVSGRVGEKLFF. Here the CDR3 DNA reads TGTGCCATCAGTGAAGTTTCTGGCAGGGTGGGTGAAAAACTGTTTTTT.